Presented here are 30 T cell receptor beta chains from one specimen sequenced in a study of shared clonotypes between healthy human individuals. This table comes from immunoSEQ multiplex PCR, and its TCRdb copy is limited to in-frame clones, with some not included. The sample has approximately 2.5 million clones; approximately 93% are singletons. The sample consisted of naive CD4+ T cells from PBMCs. Indicated subset: CD45RA+ positively selected. The source is a young man in good health. Some clones in this sample may be carry-over from other donors' samples.

The chain couples TRBV6-1 to TRBJ1-1; 11 bases align to TRBD1. After removal of 8 bases from V and 13 bases from J, the junction contained 12 bases not matched to a gene. Germline assignment: CDR1 MNHNS and CDR2 SASEGT. This CDR3 is built from 13 residues. The CDR3 region has the DNA TGTGCCAGCTCCGGATGGACAGGGGGCTTGGTTTTCTTT. Translation: CASSGWTGGLVFF.

V gene TRBV10-3 combines with J gene TRBJ2-6; TRBD2 matches 8 bases. Looked up from germline, CDR1 is ENHRY and CDR2 is SYGVKD. CDR3 length equals 18 residues. V dropped 6 bases and J dropped 1; count of bases not matched to a gene: 11. CDR3 protein: CAIRDRAGAFSGANVLTF. The CDR3 region has the DNA TGTGCCATCAGAGATCGAGCGGGAGCTTTTTCTGGGGCCAACGTCCTGACTTTC.

This clone turned up a few times. The chain links TRBV14 to TRBJ2-3; D is ambiguous. CDR1 and CDR2 (germline): SGHDN, FVKESK. Between the trimmed V and J ends, which lost 6 bases and 5 bases, there was a span of 15 bases. This CDR3 contains 14 residues. Here the CDR3 DNA reads TGTGCCAGCAGGCGATCGCTGGCGGTAGATACGCAGTATTTT. This sequence encodes CASRRSLAVDTQYF.

Concerning this clone itself: The sample has other DNA sequences that encode this CDR3 too. The chain combines TRBV9 with TRBJ2-2; D is uncertain. The CDR3 extends over 14 amino acids. Deletions cut 0 bases from V and 1 base from J, with 4 bases between. Per germline, CDR1 SGDLS and CDR2 YYNGEE. The CDR3 DNA follows: TGTGCCAGCAGCGTAGATGGGAACACCGGGGAGCTGTTTTTT. Protein: CASSVDGNTGELFF. Based on the CDR3 plus reference TRBV9 and TRBJ2-2, the full variable domain is DSGVTQTPKHLITATGQRVTLRCSPRSGDLSVYWYQQSLDQGLQFLIQYYNGEERAKGNILERFSAQQFPDLHSELNLSSLELGDSALYFCASSVDGNTGELFFGEGSRLTVL.

V usage is TRBV16 and J usage is TRBJ1-4; D not certain. The CDR3 totals 15 residues. CDR1 KGHSY and CDR2 FQNENV come from the germline V gene. V dropped 4 bases and J dropped 5 bases, with 14 bases sitting between them. In DNA form, the CDR3 reads TGTGCCAGCAGCCCCCGGACGGCCGGGAATGAAAAACTGTTTTTT. Translation gives CASSPRTAGNEKLFF.

The chain employs TRBV27 and TRBJ2-7, with D possibly being TRBD2 (6 bases). The germline CDR1 and CDR2 sequences are MNHEY and SMNVEV (reference sequence). The ends were cut back, 4 bases at V and 7 bases at J, with 17 bases in the middle. The CDR3 loop spans 14 amino acids. The CDR3 loop reads CASSSGTQRREQYF. DNA for the CDR3: TGTGCCAGCAGTTCCGGGACTCAAAGAAGGGAGCAGTACTTC.

J is TRBJ1-4 and V is TRBV29-1; the D is unclear. V gave up 2 bases and J gave up 5 bases, with 18 bases separating them. CDR1 and CDR2 from the germline V gene are SQVTM and ANQGSEA. The CDR3 consists of 16 residues. CDR3 amino acids: CSVEKVVNGPNEKLFF. CDR3 in DNA: TGCAGCGTTGAAAAGGTTGTCAATGGGCCCAATGAAAAACTGTTTTTT.

V gene TRBV11-2 combines with J gene TRBJ1-1; D is ambiguous. V dropped 2 bases and J dropped 1 base, with 8 bases sitting between them. The CDR3 contains 14 residues. Germline values: CDR1 SGHAT, CDR2 FQNNGV. CDR3 sequence reads: CASSLMAQNTEAFF. For the CDR3, the DNA is TGTGCCAGCAGCTTAATGGCTCAGAACACTGAAGCTTTCTTT. The whole variable domain, filled in from reference TRBV11-2 and TRBJ1-1, reads EAGVAQSPRYKIIEKRQSVAFWCNPISGHATLYWYQQILGQGPKLLIQFQNNGVVDDSQLPKDRFSAERLKGVDSTLKIQPAKLEDSAVYLCASSLMAQNTEAFFGQGTRLTVV.

The chain uses TRBV28 and TRBJ2-7, with 7 bases lining up with TRBD2. The ends lost 4 bases at V and 0 bases at J; junction bases unmatched: 9. The germline CDR1 and CDR2 sequences are MDHEN and SYDVKM. The CDR3 covers 16 residues. The CDR3 spells CASSSQTSRVSYEQYF. The CDR3 DNA sequence: TGTGCCAGCAGTTCACAGACTAGCCGGGTCTCCTACGAGCAGTACTTC.

The chain links TRBV18 to TRBJ2-1, with 15 positions matching TRBD2. The CDR3 has 16 amino acids. With 5 bases clipped from V and 8 bases from J, the junction kept 7 bases outside the gene matches. Germline V CDR1 and CDR2: KGHSH, LQKENI. CDR3 bases: TGTGCCAGCTCAAGAAGGACTAGCGGGAGGGCCGATGAGCAGTTCTTC. Protein: CASSRRTSGRADEQFF.

The chain has TRBV4-2 and TRBJ1-5; D remains ambiguous. The CDR3 is 16 amino acids. The ends were cut back, 0 bases at V and 0 bases at J, with 9 bases in the middle. CDR1 is LGHNA and CDR2 is YNFKEQ in the germline V gene. CDR3 in DNA: TGTGCCAGCAGCCAAGATGGGCAGTATAGCAATCAGCCCCAGCATTTT. It is translated as CASSQDGQYSNQPQHF.

The V and J genes are TRBV7-2 and TRBJ1-3; no definite D call. V lost 2 bases and J 4 bases, leaving 6 bases between the germline ends. The CDR3 contains 13 residues. Per the germline V gene, CDR1 is SGHTA and CDR2 is FQGNSA. The CDR3 region has the DNA TGTGCCAGCAGCTTATTTTTCGGAAACACCATATATTTT. Protein product: CASSLFFGNTIYF.

V gene TRBV15 combines with J gene TRBJ1-4; D might be TRBD1 (5 bases). The CDR3 is 16 residues long. V was clipped by 5 bases and J by 7 bases, with 20 bases between them. Germline-derived CDR1 and CDR2 are LNHNV and YYDKDF (reference sequence). The CDR3 region has the DNA TGTGCCACCAGCGCCCGGGACGCCATGGAGTTTGAAAAACTGTTTTTT. Its protein product is CATSARDAMEFEKLFF.

This sequence joins TRBV5-6 and TRBJ2-7; no clear D. Germline lookup yields CDR1 SGHDT and CDR2 YYEEEE. This CDR3 has 13 amino acids. Trimming pared 4 bases from V and 3 bases from J, leaving 11 bases between. DNA of the CDR3: TGTGCCAGCAGCCTCGGACCCTTCTACGAGCAGTACTTC. Its translation is CASSLGPFYEQYF.

The table lists this clone with a count of one. The CDR3 DNA reads as TGTGCCAGCAAGGAGGGAGTGGCCTACAATGAGCAGTTCTTC. This translates into CASKEGVAYNEQFF. The chain joins TRBV6-5 to TRBJ2-1; possibly TRBD2 for D (6 bases). The V gene lost 7 bases and the J gene lost 2 bases, with 12 bases spanning the gap. The germline V gene encodes CDR1 MNHEY and CDR2 SVGAGI. The CDR3 consists of 14 residues.

The CDR3 nucleotides are TGTGCCAGCAGCCAAGTACGACCGCCCTACGAGCAGTACTTC. Its translation: CASSQVRPPYEQYF. This chain links TRBV14 with TRBJ2-7; D remains unclear. The V end lost 1 base, the J end lost 2 bases, and 9 bases lay between the germline ends. Germline V gene data show CDR1 as SGHDN and CDR2 as FVKESK. The CDR3 is 14 amino acids. Variable domain in full (rest from reference TRBV14 and TRBJ2-7): EAGVTQFPSHSVIEKGQTVTLRCDPISGHDNLYWYRRVMGKEIKFLLHFVKESKQDESGMPNNRFLAERTGGTYSTLKVQPAELEDSGVYFCASSQVRPPYEQYFGPGTRLTVT.

This rearrangement joins TRBV30 to TRBJ2-7; D tentatively fits TRBD1 or TRBD2 (5 bases each). The CDR3 sequence is 13 residues long. Germline values: CDR1 GTSNPN, CDR2 SVGIG (reference sequence). With 5 bases removed from V and 4 bases from J, the gap between germline ends came to 15 bases. The CDR3 spells CAWSGTFIYEQYF. In DNA form, the CDR3 reads TGTGCCTGGTCGGGGACCTTTATATACGAGCAGTACTTC.

The sample holds one count of this clone. J is TRBJ2-6 and V is TRBV6-1; D not resolved. Germline assignment: CDR1 MNHNS and CDR2 SASEGT. V was pared by 2 bases and J by 4 bases, with 9 bases between. CDR3 length equals 15 residues. This CDR3 reads CASSESPTGANVLTF. For the CDR3, the DNA is TGTGCCAGCAGTGAATCCCCGACCGGGGCCAACGTCCTGACTTTC.

The V gene is TRBV5-8, the J gene TRBJ2-7; possible D gene TRBD1, 6 bases. Looked up from germline, CDR1 is SGHTS and CDR2 is YDEGEE. Trimming took off 4 bases at V and 4 bases at J, with 21 bases between the two ends. The length of the CDR3 is 16 residues. CDR3 loop: CASSNRWIQGLYEQYF. Here the CDR3 DNA reads TGTGCCAGCAGCAATAGGTGGATACAGGGTTTATACGAGCAGTACTTC.

Remarks on this clone: The sample holds other DNA sequences that translate to the same CDR3. The CDR3 region is CASSVRLGETQYF. The DNA of the CDR3 is TGTGCCAGCAGCGTCAGATTAGGAGAGACCCAGTACTTC. V and J are TRBV9 and TRBJ2-5; D unresolved. Germline CDR1 and CDR2: SGDLS and YYNGEE. The V end was cut by 2 bases, the J end by 4 bases, with 9 bases between. The CDR3 is 13 amino acids.

V gene TRBV5-8 combines with J gene TRBJ2-7, with D perhaps matching TRBD2 (6 bases). V gave up 4 bases and J gave up 4 bases, with 15 bases separating them. This CDR3 has 14 amino acids. The germline CDR1 and CDR2 sequences are SGHTS and YDEGEE. The CDR3 DNA is TGTGCCAGCAGCGCGGAGGGACTTCTATACGAGCAGTACTTC. Amino acids: CASSAEGLLYEQYF.

This chain uses TRBV2 with TRBJ2-1; D is unclear. This CDR3 is 13 amino acids long. V shed 6 bases and J shed 0 bases, with 6 bases lying between them. Germline values: CDR1 SNHLY, CDR2 FYNNEI. CDR3 region: CASRADSYNEQFF. The CDR3, as DNA: TGTGCCAGCAGGGCGGACTCCTACAATGAGCAGTTCTTC.

This chain links TRBV7-9 with TRBJ2-7; D tentatively reads TRBD1 or TRBD2 (5 bases each). Germline CDR1 reads SEHNR; CDR2 reads FQNEAQ (reference sequence). The CDR3 sequence is 16 residues long. V lost 3 bases, J lost 4 bases, and 19 bases lay in between. CDR3 residues: CASSLGWGKGSYEQYF. CDR3 nucleotides: TGTGCCAGCAGCTTGGGTTGGGGGAAGGGATCTTACGAGCAGTACTTC.

The chain combines TRBV18 with TRBJ2-3; no firm D call. The V end lost 6 bases, the J end lost 6 bases, and 13 bases lay between the germline ends. From germline, CDR1 is KGHSH and CDR2 LQKENI. This CDR3 is 13 amino acids long. The CDR3, as DNA: TGTGCCAGCTCGGGCCTGGAATTGGATACGCAGTATTTT. Encoded protein: CASSGLELDTQYF.

The V call is TRBV27, the J call TRBJ2-1; 9 bases map to TRBD1. Per the germline V gene, CDR1 is MNHEY and CDR2 is SMNVEV (reference sequence). The CDR3 loop spans 16 amino acids. V trimming: 3 bases; J trimming: 8 bases; junction bases outside the gene matches: 11. CDR3 DNA sequence: TGTGCCAGCAGTTTCTCTGTGTGGACAGGGGTCGATGAGCAGTTCTTC. Protein product: CASSFSVWTGVDEQFF.

As regards this clone: This sample includes further DNA sequences coding for the same CDR3. The chain uses TRBV5-6 and TRBJ2-2, with D unresolved. Trimming left V 2 bases short and J 7 bases short, with 12 bases between. The germline V gene has CDR1 SGHDT and CDR2 YYEEEE. The CDR3 spans 14 residues. CDR3 coding DNA: TGTGCCAGCAGCTTCCTAGGCGGAATCGGGGAGCTGTTTTTT. Translation gives CASSFLGGIGELFF.

Note on this clone: Other DNA sequences in the same sample also yield this CDR3. The chain combines TRBV28 with TRBJ1-5; no firm D call. The CDR3 loop spans 11 amino acids. Germline-derived CDR1 and CDR2 are MDHEN and SYDVKM. V was clipped by 8 bases and J by 5 bases, with 7 bases between them. In nucleotides, the CDR3 is TGTGCCAGCCGTGGGGATCAGCCCCAGCATTTT. Translated: CASRGDQPQHF.

CDR3 coding DNA: TGTGCCAGCAGAACGGGACCAGGGTGGACTATGAACACTGAAGCTTTCTTT. It translates to CASRTGPGWTMNTEAFF. This chain connects TRBV28 to TRBJ1-1, with a weak D call TRBD1 (5 bases). The CDR3 extends over 17 amino acids. Per germline, CDR1 MDHEN and CDR2 SYDVKM. Trimming took 6 bases from V and 0 from J, leaving 20 bases between them.

Concerning this clone: Different DNA sequences within this sample yield the same CDR3. The chain uses TRBV10-1 and TRBJ2-1; no clear D. The ends were cut back, 3 bases at V and 5 bases at J, with 2 bases in the middle. The length of the CDR3 is 11 residues. Germline CDR1 reads WNHNN; CDR2 reads SYGVQD (reference sequence). CDR3 residues: CASSDDNEQFF. In DNA, the CDR3 is TGCGCCAGCAGTGACGACAATGAGCAGTTCTTC.

The CDR3 sequence: CASSTGQEALGGQFF. Written as DNA, the CDR3 is TGTGCCAGTAGTACAGGACAGGAGGCTCTTGGGGGGCAGTTCTTC. This chain uses TRBV19 with TRBJ2-1; 7 bases match TRBD1. CDR1 and CDR2 from the germline V gene are LNHDA and SQIVND (reference sequence). Germline trimming cut 4 bases from V and 12 bases from J; bases unmatched to any gene: 15. There are 15 residues in the CDR3.